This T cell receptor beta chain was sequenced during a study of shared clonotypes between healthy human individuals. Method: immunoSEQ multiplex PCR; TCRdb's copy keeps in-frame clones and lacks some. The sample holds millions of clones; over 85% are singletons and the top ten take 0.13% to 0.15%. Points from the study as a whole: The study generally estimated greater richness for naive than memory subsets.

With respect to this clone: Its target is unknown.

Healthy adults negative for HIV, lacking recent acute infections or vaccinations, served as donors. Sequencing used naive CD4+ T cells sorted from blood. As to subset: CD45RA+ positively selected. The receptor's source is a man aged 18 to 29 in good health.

The CDR3 spells CASSRAGYYEQYF. CDR3 coding DNA: TGTGCCAGCAGCCGAGCAGGGTACTACGAGCAGTACTTC. The chain links TRBV6-1 to TRBJ2-5, with D possibly matching TRBD1 (5 bases). The DNA end is a closer match to TRBJ2-7, so the J assignment may be wrong. Germline loops: CDR1 MNHNS, CDR2 SASEGT. The CDR3 length is 13 residues.